Listed below are T cell receptor beta chains from one sample, sequenced in a study of identical twins' blood T cells. MiXCR, applied by TCRdb to the 5' RACE reads, yields one record per CDR3 protein. The sample lists roughly 340,000 distinct CDR3 sequences, more than 25% occurring once. The material sequenced was PBMCs. Every receptor here comes from a woman between 18 and 55 years old in good health. The CDR3 runs from the conserved cysteine through the conserved F or W. A D gene is named only where the DNA matches it firmly. The listing skips clone size in some rows; elsewhere it reads once, few, many or a size class.

V gene	J gene	clone size	D gene	CDR3 DNA	CDR3 protein
TRBV25-1	TRBJ2-7	many	TRBD2	TGTGCCACCGGCAGCGGGAGCTCCTACGAGCAGTACTTC	CATGSGSSYEQYF
TRBV2	TRBJ2-7	.	TRBD2	TGTGCCCGCCTCGGGCTAGCGGGAAACGAGCAGTACTTC	CARLGLAGNEQYF
TRBV6-4	TRBJ2-1	.	TRBD2	TGTGCCAACCGACTAGCGGGGAAATACAATGAGCAGTTCTTC	CANRLAGKYNEQFF
TRBV6-6	TRBJ1-1	few	.	TGTGCCACGTCGGGGAACACTGAAGCTTTCTTT	CATSGNTEAFF
TRBV20-1	TRBJ2-3	.	TRBD2	TGCACTTGTCGGGGGGGAACCACAGATACGCAGTATTTT	CTCRGGTTDTQYF
TRBV9	TRBJ2-1	once	TRBD1	TGTGCCAGCAGCGCCCCTAACCGGGACAGGGCCAACAATGAGCAGTTCTTC	CASSAPNRDRANNEQFF
TRBV6-5	TRBJ1-2	few	.	TGTGCCAGCAGTTACCCGGGAGGCTACACCTTC	CASSYPGGYTF
TRBV11-2	TRBJ1-6	few	.	TGTGCCAGCAGCTCCCGGGAGGGACGCTATTCACCCCTCCACTTT	CASSSREGRYSPLHF
TRBV6-1	TRBJ1-1	few	.	TGTGCCAGCATCCGGGGGACACGGGAGACTGAAGCTTTCTTT	CASIRGTRETEAFF
TRBV5-6	TRBJ1-2	.	.	TGTGCCAGCAGCTTCTTGGGAGACGACTATGGCTACACCTTC	CASSFLGDDYGYTF
TRBV20-1	TRBJ2-3	few	.	TGCAGTGCTAGCAGTTCAGCTACGCAGTATTTT	CSASSSATQYF
TRBV5-1	TRBJ2-1	few	.	TGCGCCAGCAGCGGCGGGACCGAATACAATGAGCAGTTCTTC	CASSGGTEYNEQFF
TRBV11-2	TRBJ2-1	.	.	TGTGCCAGCAGCTCCGTGCATGGGAGCTCCTACAATGAGCAGTTCTTC	CASSSVHGSSYNEQFF
TRBV6-5	TRBJ1-2	.	.	TGTGCCAGCAGTTACTCTGTACTCCCCTATGGCTACACCTTC	CASSYSVLPYGYTF
TRBV20-1	TRBJ1-2	once	.	TGCAGTACTAGAGATCACCTTAACTATGGCTACACCTTC	CSTRDHLNYGYTF
TRBV18	TRBJ1-2	few	.	TGTGCCAGCTCGCTAGACGGGGACACCTTC	CASSLDGDTF
TRBV10-3	TRBJ1-5	.	.	TGTGCCATCAGTCGACAGGAGCAGCAGCCCCAGCATTTT	CAISRQEQQPQHF
TRBV7-9	TRBJ2-3	.	.	TGTGCCAGCAGCTTCGAACGACGCACAGATACGCAGTATTTT	CASSFERRTDTQYF
TRBV20-1	TRBJ1-2	.	.	TGCAGTGCTAAAGTGAACTATGGCTACACCTTC	CSAKVNYGYTF
TRBV5-1	TRBJ1-2	.	.	TGCGCCAGCAGTCGGCCTACCGGAGGCTACACCTTC	CASSRPTGGYTF
TRBV2	TRBJ1-2	.	.	TGTGCCAGCAGGGGTATGCCGACAGGCGGATATGGCTACACCTTC	CASRGMPTGGYGYTF
TRBV12-3/TRBV12-4	TRBJ1-1	few	TRBD1	TGTGCCAGCAACTCGGGACAGGAACGAGCTTTCTTT	CASNSGQERAFF